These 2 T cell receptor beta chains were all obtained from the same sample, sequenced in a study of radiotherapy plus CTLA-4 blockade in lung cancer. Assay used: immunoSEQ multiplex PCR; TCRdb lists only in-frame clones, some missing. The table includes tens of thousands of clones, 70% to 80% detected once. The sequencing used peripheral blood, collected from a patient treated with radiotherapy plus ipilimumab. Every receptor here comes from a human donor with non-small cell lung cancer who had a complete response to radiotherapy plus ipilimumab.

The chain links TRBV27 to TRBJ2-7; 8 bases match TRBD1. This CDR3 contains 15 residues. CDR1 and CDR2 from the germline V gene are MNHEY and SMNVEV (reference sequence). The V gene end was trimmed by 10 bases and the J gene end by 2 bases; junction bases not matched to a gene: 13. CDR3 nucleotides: TGTGCCACCGGGCCAAGGGCAGGGGGCACCTACGAGCAGTACGTC. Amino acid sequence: CATGPRAGGTYEQYV.

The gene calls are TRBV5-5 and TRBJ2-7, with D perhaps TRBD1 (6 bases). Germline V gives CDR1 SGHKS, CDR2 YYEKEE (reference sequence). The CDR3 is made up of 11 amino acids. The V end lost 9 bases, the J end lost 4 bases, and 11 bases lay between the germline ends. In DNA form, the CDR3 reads TGTGCCAACCCTGACAGGTACGAGCAGTACTTC. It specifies CANPDRYEQYF.